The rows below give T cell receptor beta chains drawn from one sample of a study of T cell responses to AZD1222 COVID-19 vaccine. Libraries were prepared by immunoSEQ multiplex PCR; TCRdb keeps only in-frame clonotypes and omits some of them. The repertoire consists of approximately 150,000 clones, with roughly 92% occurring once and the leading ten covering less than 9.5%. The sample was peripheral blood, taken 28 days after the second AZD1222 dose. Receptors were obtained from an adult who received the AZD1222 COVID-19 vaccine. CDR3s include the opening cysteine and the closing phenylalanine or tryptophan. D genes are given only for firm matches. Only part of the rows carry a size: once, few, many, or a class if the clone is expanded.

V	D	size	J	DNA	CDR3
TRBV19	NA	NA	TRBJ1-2	TGTGCCAGTACTACCCTCGAAGGGGGAGGCTACACCTTC	CASTTLEGGGYTF
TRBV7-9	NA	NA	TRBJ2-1	TGTGCCAGCAGCTTAAGGGGTCCGATCTCCCACAATGAGCAGTTCTTC	CASSLRGPISHNEQFF
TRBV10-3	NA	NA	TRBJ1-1	TGTGCCATCAAGGTGCCTACTACGGCTGAAGCTTTCTTT	CAIKVPTTAEAFF
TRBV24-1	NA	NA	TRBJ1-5	TGTGCCACCAGTGTTACGGGCCGGGAGCCCCAGCATTTT	CATSVTGREPQHF
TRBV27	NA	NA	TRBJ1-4	TGTGCCAGCAGTTTATCGGGCCTAGGGGACGAAAAACTGTTTTTT	CASSLSGLGDEKLFF
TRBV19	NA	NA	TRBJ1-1	TGTGCCAGTAGTCGTCAGGGGAGCTTGACTTTCTTT	CASSRQGSLTFF
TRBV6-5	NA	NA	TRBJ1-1	TGTGCCAGCATCTCTCCGGGGGGAGGCACTGAAGCTTTCTTT	CASISPGGGTEAFF
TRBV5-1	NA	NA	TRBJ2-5	TGCGCCAGCAGCTTGCAGGGCCCCATTGATGAGACCCAGTACTTC	CASSLQGPIDETQYF
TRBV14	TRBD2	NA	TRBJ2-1	TGTGCCAGCAGCCGACTAGCGGGTTTGTACAATGAGCAGTTCTTC	CASSRLAGLYNEQFF
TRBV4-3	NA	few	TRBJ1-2	TGCGCCAGCAGCCAAGAAGCTAATGGCCTCTTGGGGGGCTACACCTTC	CASSQEANGLLGGYTF
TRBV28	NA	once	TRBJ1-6	TGTGCCATGGGGAATACAGGGAATTCACCCCTCCACTTT	CAMGNTGNSPLHF
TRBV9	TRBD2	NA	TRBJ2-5	TGTGCCAGCAGCGTAGCCCAGACTAGCGGGAGCGGAGAGACCCAGTACTTC	CASSVAQTSGSGETQYF